This T cell receptor beta chain was found in a study of control samples from healthy donors and cancer patients (dated by TCRdb to the early 2020s). Library method: the immunoSEQ multiplex PCR assay. Held by TCRdb, this immuneACCESS table contains in-frame sequences only and omits some clones. Under half of the omission traces to an unresolved V gene where checked; the cause of the rest is unknown. Recorded for this sample are around 80,000 clones; 91% of them occurred a single time. Of the sample, 17% is held by the ten largest clones. To note about this clone: What antigen it recognizes has not been identified. Per-base quality was not reported, and no clone a single base away is much larger than it.

Material: blood. This clonotype was sampled from a man between 50 and 59 years old in good health.

The nucleotides read TGTGCCAGTATGGAGGGGAGGGGGCCTGGAAACACCATATATTTT. Its translation is CASMEGRGPGNTIYF. This chain is built from TRBV19 and TRBJ1-3, and TRBD1 aligns with 7 junction nucleotides. V lost 7 bases and J lost 2 bases, and the count of bases not matched to a germline gene is 8. CDR1 and CDR2, looked up from the germline V gene (reference sequence), are LNHDA and SQIVND. The CDR3 contains 15 residues, cysteine and phenylalanine counted. The sequence is cut down to CDR3 DNA, 45 bases in frame from base 1.